This is a list of T cell receptor beta chains from one sample in a study of identical twins. TCRdb re-called the 5' RACE reads through MiXCR, storing one row per CDR3 protein. This table holds under 350,000 distinct CDR3 sequences, less than 9.5% found once. These data also featured in a second study, about yellow fever vaccine responses in identical twins.

Material for sequencing was CD8+ T cells sorted from blood. The receptors were gathered from a woman younger than 35 in good health. The CDR3 runs from the conserved cysteine through the conserved F or W. D genes are given only for firm matches. Only some rows state a clone size, as once, few, many or a class for expanded clones.

>TRBJ1-2|many|TRBV5-1|TRBD1
TGCGCCAGCAGCCGACAGGGGGCCCGGTATGGCTACACCTTC
CASSRQGARYGYTF
>TRBJ2-1|-|TRBV12-3/TRBV12-4|TRBD2
TGTGCCAGCAGCACTATAGCGGGGGCGCTCTACAATGAGCAGTTCTTC
CASSTIAGALYNEQFF
>TRBJ2-7|-|TRBV19|-
TGTGCCAGTAGTATTCGACTGGCTTACGAGCAGTACTTC
CASSIRLAYEQYF
>TRBJ2-1|-|TRBV3-1|TRBD2
TGTGCCAGCAGCCAGATTCGGGGGGGAGACTACAATGAGCAGTTCTTC
CASSQIRGGDYNEQFF
>TRBJ2-5|few|TRBV7-2|-
TGTGCCAGCAGCTTCGGGGGCCCGGAGACCCAGTACTTC
CASSFGGPETQYF
>TRBJ2-2|-|TRBV28|-
TGTGCCAGCACCGGGGGCGGGGAGCTGTTTTTT
CASTGGGELFF
>TRBJ1-4|-|TRBV6-2/TRBV6-3|-
TGTGCCAGCAGTTACTCGACCGAAGGGGGTGAAAAACTGTTTTTT
CASSYSTEGGEKLFF
>TRBJ2-2|many|TRBV7-7|-
TGTGCTAGCAGCTTCGGCAGGGGACGTGACGGGGAGCTGTTTTTT
CASSFGRGRDGELFF
>TRBJ2-1|-|TRBV15|-
TGTGCCACCGGGCTGGAATGGAATGAGCAGTTCTTC
CATGLEWNEQFF
>TRBJ2-3|few|TRBV7-3|-
TGTGCCAGCAGCTTGGGACCAAGCTCAGATACGCAGTATTTT
CASSLGPSSDTQYF
>TRBJ1-5|many|TRBV6-2/TRBV6-3|-
TGTGCCAGCAGGCCTCGACAGGGCAATCAGCCCCAGCATTTT
CASRPRQGNQPQHF
>TRBJ2-7|many|TRBV29-1|-
TGCAGCGTTGAAGGGGCCTCTTCCTTTGGGGTGATCGACGAGCAGTACTTC
CSVEGASSFGVIDEQYF
>TRBJ2-5|-|TRBV20-1|-
TGCAGTGCTCGGGCTAGAGGCGGTGAGACCCAGTACTTC
CSARARGGETQYF
>TRBJ2-3|few|TRBV2|TRBD1
TGTGCCAGCAGTGAAACAGGGGGCAGCACAGATACGCAGTATTTT
CASSETGGSTDTQYF
>TRBJ2-2|many|TRBV10-3|TRBD2
TGTGCCATCAGTGACTGGCGGGAGTCGACCGGGGAGCTGTTTTTT
CAISDWRESTGELFF
>TRBJ1-4|few|TRBV4-2|TRBD1
TGTGCCAGCAGCCAAAACGGACAGGGGATCTCTGAAAAACTGTTTTTT
CASSQNGQGISEKLFF
>TRBJ2-7|few|TRBV2|-
TGTGCCAGCCAGCCCCTCCCCTACGAGCAGTACTTC
CASQPLPYEQYF
>TRBJ1-1|many|TRBV5-1|-
TGCGCCAGCAGCCCGTGGACCTACACTGAAGCTTTCTTT
CASSPWTYTEAFF
>TRBJ2-7|many|TRBV28|-
TGTGCCAGCAGTTTTGCTGGGGCCTTTTACGAGCAGTACTTC
CASSFAGAFYEQYF
>TRBJ2-7|few|TRBV7-9|TRBD1
TGTGCCAGCAGCTTAGTAGGACAGGGACTCTTATACGAGCAGTACTTC
CASSLVGQGLLYEQYF
>TRBJ2-1|-|TRBV29-1|-
TGCAGCGTTGAACAGGGTATGAATGAGCAGTTCTTC
CSVEQGMNEQFF
>TRBJ1-1|few|TRBV29-1|-
TGCAGCGTTATACAGGGTCTGAACACTGAAGCTTTCTTT
CSVIQGLNTEAFF
>TRBJ2-7|-|TRBV28|-
TGTGCCAGCAGTCGATTATACGAGCAGTACTTC
CASSRLYEQYF
>TRBJ2-1|many|TRBV4-3|-
TGCGCCAGCAGCCAGGAGGCAGTGCAGTTTGGTAACTACAATGAGCAGTTCTTC
CASSQEAVQFGNYNEQFF
>TRBJ1-1|-|TRBV9|TRBD1
TGTGCCAGCAGCGTAGCCAGGGGGAGTACTGAAGCTTTCTTT
CASSVARGSTEAFF
>TRBJ2-1|few|TRBV9|TRBD2
TGTGCCAGCAGCGCGAGCGGGGGGGCCTACAATGAGCAGTTCTTC
CASSASGGAYNEQFF
>TRBJ1-1|many|TRBV12-5|-
TGTGCTAGTGGTCCGGGAGGGGGGCACACTGAAGCTTTCTTT
CASGPGGGHTEAFF
>TRBJ2-2|many|TRBV25-1|-
TGTGCCAGCAGTGAAGCTAGGACGGCCTCGAACACCGGGGAGCTGTTTTTT
CASSEARTASNTGELFF
>TRBJ2-7|many|TRBV11-2|-
TGTGCCAGCAGCTTAAGCCAGGAGCAGTACTTC
CASSLSQEQYF
>TRBJ1-6|-|TRBV10-3|-
TGTGCCATCAGTGAGTCGACATTATGGTCCTATAATTCACCCCTCCACTTT
CAISESTLWSYNSPLHF
>TRBJ1-1|-|TRBV10-3|-
TGTGCCATCGGGGACATGGGGACTGAAGCTTTCTTT
CAIGDMGTEAFF
>TRBJ2-7|few|TRBV4-3|TRBD1
TGCGCCAGCAGCCGGGGGACAGGGGTCGACGAGCAGTACTTC
CASSRGTGVDEQYF
>TRBJ2-4|-|TRBV2|-
TGTGCCAGCAGCCCCGAGGGAAACATTCAGTACTTC
CASSPEGNIQYF
>TRBJ2-3|few|TRBV4-3|-
TGCGCCAGCAGCCAAGATAGGCTAGTCCGCACAGATACGCAGTATTTT
CASSQDRLVRTDTQYF
>TRBJ2-7|-|TRBV14|TRBD1
TGTGCCAGCAGCCAAGATTGGCCGAGGGGACAGGGGTTGGAGCCCTACGAGCAGTACTTC
CASSQDWPRGQGLEPYEQYF
>TRBJ2-5|-|TRBV27|TRBD2
TGTGCCAGCAGTTTATTTTTCGGGGGGGGTCAAGAGACCCAGTACTTC
CASSLFFGGGQETQYF
>TRBJ2-1|few|TRBV12-3/TRBV12-4|TRBD2
TGTGCCAGCAGGTCGGGGGGCAATGAGCAGTTCTTC
CASRSGGNEQFF
>TRBJ1-5|few|TRBV28|TRBD1
TGTGCCAGCAGTTTGAGAGACAGGGGCGATTTCAATCAGCCCCAGCATTTT
CASSLRDRGDFNQPQHF
>TRBJ2-5|-|TRBV15|-
TGTGCCACCAGCAGAGCGGGAAACCAAGAGACCCAGTACTTC
CATSRAGNQETQYF
>TRBJ2-2|-|TRBV27|-
TGTGCCAGCAGACAACGGGACTTCATCTGGTGGGAGCTGTTTTTT
CASRQRDFIWWELFF
>TRBJ2-2|few|TRBV7-3|-
TGTGCCAGCAGCTTAAAATCCCCAGCAACCGGGGAGCTGTTTTTT
CASSLKSPATGELFF
>TRBJ2-1|many|TRBV29-1|-
TGCAGCGTCGCCGGGACCCCCGGTTCCCATGAGCAGTTCTTC
CSVAGTPGSHEQFF
>TRBJ1-1|few|TRBV28|-
TGTGCCAGCAGTTTATCAGGGACTCGGAACACTGAAGCTTTCTTT
CASSLSGTRNTEAFF
>TRBJ2-7|many|TRBV27|TRBD1
TGTGCCAGCAGCTTGGACAGGGGCACCTACGAGCAGTACTTC
CASSLDRGTYEQYF
>TRBJ2-5|many|TRBV7-9|-
TGTGCCAGCAACCATAATCAAGAGACCCAGTACTTC
CASNHNQETQYF
>TRBJ1-1|-|TRBV7-9|-
TGTGCCAGCAGCGGCGGGGGCACTGAAGCTTTCTTT
CASSGGGTEAFF